A selection of T cell receptor beta chains follows, all from one sample in a study of blood T cell repertoires in COVID-19. Assay used: immunoSEQ multiplex PCR; TCRdb lists only in-frame clones, some missing. In the table there are some 160,000 clones, roughly 77% of which are singletons. Material: peripheral blood. All receptors come from a man in his 70s with active or convalescent COVID-19. CDR3s include the opening cysteine and the closing phenylalanine or tryptophan. The order of the fields is CDR3 length, V gene, D gene, clone size, J gene, CDR3 DNA, CDR3 protein. The D gene is left open where the match is weak. Clone size appears in some rows only: once, few, many, or a class for an expanded clone.

CDR3 length: 12
V gene: TRBV29-1
D gene: .
clone size: .
J gene: TRBJ2-5
CDR3 DNA: TGCAGCGTCTATCTGGTTCCGGAGACCCAGTACTTC
CDR3 protein: CSVYLVPETQYF

CDR3 length: 16
V gene: TRBV21-1
D gene: .
clone size: .
J gene: TRBJ2-5
CDR3 DNA: TGTGCCAGCAGCAACTTGGGGCTTCAGGGAAGAGAGACCCAGTACTTC
CDR3 protein: CASSNLGLQGRETQYF

CDR3 length: 15
V gene: TRBV7-2
D gene: TRBD1
clone size: .
J gene: TRBJ1-5
CDR3 DNA: TGTGCCAGCAGCACCCAACAGGGGTCAAATCAGCCCCAGCATTTT
CDR3 protein: CASSTQQGSNQPQHF

CDR3 length: 13
V gene: TRBV7-6
D gene: TRBD2
clone size: .
J gene: TRBJ2-5
CDR3 DNA: TGTGCCAGGACTAGCGGGAGTTTAGAGACCCAGTACTTC
CDR3 protein: CARTSGSLETQYF

CDR3 length: 14
V gene: TRBV6-1
D gene: TRBD1
clone size: .
J gene: TRBJ1-1
CDR3 DNA: TGTGCCAGCAGTGAAGGGACAGGGGTTACTGAAGCTTTCTTT
CDR3 protein: CASSEGTGVTEAFF

CDR3 length: 12
V gene: TRBV27
D gene: .
clone size: .
J gene: TRBJ2-3
CDR3 DNA: TGTGCCAGCAGCGGAGGGAGAGATACGCAGTATTTT
CDR3 protein: CASSGGRDTQYF

CDR3 length: 13
V gene: TRBV2
D gene: .
clone size: .
J gene: TRBJ1-5
CDR3 DNA: TGTGCCAGCGGTCAGTCAAGCGTTCAGCCCCAGCATTTT
CDR3 protein: CASGQSSVQPQHF

CDR3 length: 14
V gene: TRBV18
D gene: .
clone size: .
J gene: TRBJ1-1
CDR3 DNA: TGTGCCAGCTCACCACTTGACAGGAACACTGAAGCTTTCTTT
CDR3 protein: CASSPLDRNTEAFF

CDR3 length: 14
V gene: TRBV3-1/TRBV3-2
D gene: TRBD2
clone size: .
J gene: TRBJ2-3
CDR3 DNA: TGTGCCAGCAGCCCGACTAGCGGTCCTGATACGCAGTATTTT
CDR3 protein: CASSPTSGPDTQYF

CDR3 length: 12
V gene: TRBV30
D gene: .
clone size: .
J gene: TRBJ1-6
CDR3 DNA: TGTGCCTGGAGCTTCGTGGGCTCACCCCTCCACTTT
CDR3 protein: CAWSFVGSPLHF

CDR3 length: 15
V gene: TRBV18
D gene: .
clone size: .
J gene: TRBJ1-1
CDR3 DNA: TGTGCCAGCTCACCCGACAGCCCTCTGGGCACTGAAGCTTTCTTT
CDR3 protein: CASSPDSPLGTEAFF

CDR3 length: 15
V gene: TRBV2
D gene: TRBD2
clone size: .
J gene: TRBJ2-1
CDR3 DNA: TGTGCCAGCACCAATAGCGGGAGCCGGCCAGGGGAGCAGTTCTTC
CDR3 protein: CASTNSGSRPGEQFF

CDR3 length: 15
V gene: TRBV4-3
D gene: .
clone size: .
J gene: TRBJ2-3
CDR3 DNA: TGCGCCAGCAGCCGGGAGCTACCCTCCCGGGATACGCAGTATTTT
CDR3 protein: CASSRELPSRDTQYF

CDR3 length: 15
V gene: TRBV2
D gene: .
clone size: few
J gene: TRBJ2-7
CDR3 DNA: TGTGCCAGCAGTGAAGTTGAGTTCAGGGGTAGGGAGCAGTACTTC
CDR3 protein: CASSEVEFRGREQYF

CDR3 length: 14
V gene: TRBV28
D gene: .
clone size: .
J gene: TRBJ2-7
CDR3 DNA: TGTGCCAGCAGTCCGTCGACTATTACCTACGAGCAGTACTTC
CDR3 protein: CASSPSTITYEQYF

CDR3 length: 13
V gene: TRBV18
D gene: .
clone size: .
J gene: TRBJ1-1
CDR3 DNA: TGTGCCAGCTCCCTCGGACAGAACACTGAAGCTTTCTTT
CDR3 protein: CASSLGQNTEAFF

CDR3 length: 14
V gene: TRBV14
D gene: .
clone size: few
J gene: TRBJ1-2
CDR3 DNA: TGTGCCAGCAGCCAGAAAGAATGGGGCGGTGGCTACACCTTC
CDR3 protein: CASSQKEWGGGYTF

CDR3 length: 16
V gene: TRBV4-1
D gene: .
clone size: .
J gene: TRBJ2-4
CDR3 DNA: TGCGCCAGCAGCCAAGTTTCCGGTCGAGCCAAAAACATTCAGTACTTC
CDR3 protein: CASSQVSGRAKNIQYF

CDR3 length: 12
V gene: TRBV10-3
D gene: TRBD1
clone size: .
J gene: TRBJ1-1
CDR3 DNA: TGTGCCATCAGTGTTGACAGGGATGAAGCTTTCTTT
CDR3 protein: CAISVDRDEAFF

CDR3 length: 14
V gene: TRBV27
D gene: .
clone size: .
J gene: TRBJ1-5
CDR3 DNA: TGTGCCAGCAGTTCTGGCACTAGCAATCAGCCCCAGCATTTT
CDR3 protein: CASSSGTSNQPQHF

CDR3 length: 11
V gene: TRBV6-5
D gene: .
clone size: few
J gene: TRBJ1-2
CDR3 DNA: TGTGCCACAGCCTGGAGGGAAGGCTACACCTTC
CDR3 protein: CATAWREGYTF

CDR3 length: 13
V gene: TRBV2
D gene: .
clone size: .
J gene: TRBJ1-1
CDR3 DNA: TGTGCCAGCAGTGCACAGGCGAACACTGAAGCTTTCTTT
CDR3 protein: CASSAQANTEAFF